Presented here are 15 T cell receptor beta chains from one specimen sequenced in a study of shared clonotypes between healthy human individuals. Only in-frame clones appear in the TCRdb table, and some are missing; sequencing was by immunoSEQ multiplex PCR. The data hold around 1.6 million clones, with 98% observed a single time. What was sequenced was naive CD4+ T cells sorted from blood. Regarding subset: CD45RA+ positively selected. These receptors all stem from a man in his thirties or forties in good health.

The CDR3 DNA is TGTGCCAGCAGCTCACAACGACTAGCGGGAGGGACAGATACGCAGTATTTT. It yields the protein CASSSQRLAGGTDTQYF. The J gene is TRBJ2-3, the V gene TRBV9; the match to TRBD2 covers 14 bases. There are 17 residues in the CDR3. V trimming: 4 bases; J trimming: 3 bases; junction bases outside the gene matches: 7. Germline V lookup: CDR1 SGDLS, CDR2 YYNGEE.

CDR3 DNA: TGTGCCAGCAGCTCACTACTAGAGGCCGGGGAGCTGTTTTTT. It encodes CASSSLLEAGELFF. This chain uses TRBV7-9 with TRBJ2-2, with D perhaps TRBD2 (5 bases). CDR1 is SEHNR, CDR2 FQNEAQ, per germline (reference sequence). Trimming removed 4 bases from V and 6 bases from J, with 12 bases in between. The CDR3 consists of 14 residues. The full variable domain, rest sourced from reference TRBV7-9 and TRBJ2-2, is DTGVSQNPRHKITKRGQNVTFRCDPISEHNRLYWYRQTLGQGPEFLTYFQNEAQLEKSRLLSDRFSAERPKGSFSTLEIQRTEQGDSAMYLCASSSLLEAGELFFGEGSRLTVL.

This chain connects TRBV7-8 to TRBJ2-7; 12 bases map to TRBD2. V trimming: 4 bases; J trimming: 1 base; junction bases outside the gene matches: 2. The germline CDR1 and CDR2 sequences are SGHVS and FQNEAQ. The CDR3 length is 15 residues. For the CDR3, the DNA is TGTGCCAGCAGCTGGACTAGCGGGGCTTCCTACGAGCAGTACTTC. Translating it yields CASSWTSGASYEQYF.

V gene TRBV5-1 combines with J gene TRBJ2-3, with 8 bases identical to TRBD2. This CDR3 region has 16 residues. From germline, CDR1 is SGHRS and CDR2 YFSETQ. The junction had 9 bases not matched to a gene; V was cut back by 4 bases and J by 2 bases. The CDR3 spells CASSGERGSITDTQYF. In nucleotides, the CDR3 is TGCGCCAGCAGCGGTGAGCGGGGGTCAATCACAGATACGCAGTATTTT.

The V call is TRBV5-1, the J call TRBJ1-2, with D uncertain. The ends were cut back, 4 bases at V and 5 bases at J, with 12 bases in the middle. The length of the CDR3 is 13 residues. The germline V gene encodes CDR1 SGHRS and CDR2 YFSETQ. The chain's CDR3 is CASSPDLGYGYTF. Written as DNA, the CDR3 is TGCGCCAGCAGCCCGGATCTTGGGTATGGCTACACCTTC.

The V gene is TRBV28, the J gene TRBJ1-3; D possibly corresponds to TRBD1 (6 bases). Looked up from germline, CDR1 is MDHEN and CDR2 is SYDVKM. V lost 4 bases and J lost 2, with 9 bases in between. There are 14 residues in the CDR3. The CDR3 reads CASSSPGAGNTIYF. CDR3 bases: TGTGCCAGCAGTTCACCAGGGGCTGGAAACACCATATATTTT.

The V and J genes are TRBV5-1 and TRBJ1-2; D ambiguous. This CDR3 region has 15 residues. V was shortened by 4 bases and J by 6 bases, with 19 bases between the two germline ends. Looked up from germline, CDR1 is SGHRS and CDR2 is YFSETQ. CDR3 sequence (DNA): TGCGCCAGCAGCCGGCCCGAGAGGGATCATCATGGCTACACCTTC. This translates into CASSRPERDHHGYTF. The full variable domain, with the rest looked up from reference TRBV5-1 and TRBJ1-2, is KAGVTQTPRYLIKTRGQQVTLSCSPISGHRSVSWYQQTPGQGLQFLFEYFSETQRNKGNFPGRFSGRQFSNSRSEMNVSTLELGDSALYLCASSRPERDHHGYTFGSGTRLTVV.

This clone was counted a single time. CDR3 sequence: CSVARPLQETQYF. DNA for the CDR3: TGCAGCGTAGCCCGGCCACTACAAGAGACCCAGTACTTC. The rearrangement joins TRBV29-1 to TRBJ2-5; D is undetermined. V was pared by 6 bases and J by 2 bases, with 13 bases between. The CDR3 length is 13 residues. The germline V gene encodes CDR1 SQVTM and CDR2 ANQGSEA. The variable domain in full, completed from reference TRBV29-1 and TRBJ2-5, reads SAVISQKPSRDICQRGTSLTIQCQVDSQVTMMFWYRQQPGQSLTLIATANQGSEATYESGFVIDKFPISRPNLTFSTLTVSNMSPEDSSIYLCSVARPLQETQYFGPGTRLLVL.

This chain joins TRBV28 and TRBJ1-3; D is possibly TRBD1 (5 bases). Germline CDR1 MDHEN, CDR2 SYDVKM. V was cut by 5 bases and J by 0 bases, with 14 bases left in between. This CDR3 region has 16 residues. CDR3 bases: TGTGCCAGCAGTCGAAATCGAGGGGCCTCTGGAAACACCATATATTTT. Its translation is CASSRNRGASGNTIYF.

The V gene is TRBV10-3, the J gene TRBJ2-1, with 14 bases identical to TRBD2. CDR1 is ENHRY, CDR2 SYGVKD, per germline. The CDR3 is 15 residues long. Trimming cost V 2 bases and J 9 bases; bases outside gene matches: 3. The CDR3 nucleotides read TGTGCCATCAGTGAGGGGACTAGCGGGAGTAGTGAGCAGTTCTTC. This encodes CAISEGTSGSSEQFF.

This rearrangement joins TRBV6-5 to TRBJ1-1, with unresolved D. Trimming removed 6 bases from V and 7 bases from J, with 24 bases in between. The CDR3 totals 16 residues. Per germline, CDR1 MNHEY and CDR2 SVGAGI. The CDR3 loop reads CASSYALPGSQIEAFF. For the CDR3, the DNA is TGTGCCAGCAGCTACGCCCTCCCCGGGTCCCAAATTGAAGCTTTCTTT.

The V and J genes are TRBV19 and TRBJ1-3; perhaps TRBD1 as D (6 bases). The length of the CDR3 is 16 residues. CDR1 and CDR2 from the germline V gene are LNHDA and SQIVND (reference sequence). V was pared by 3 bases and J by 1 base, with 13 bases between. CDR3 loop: CASSMQGSDSGNTIYF. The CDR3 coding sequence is TGTGCCAGTAGTATGCAGGGGAGTGATTCTGGAAACACCATATATTTT.

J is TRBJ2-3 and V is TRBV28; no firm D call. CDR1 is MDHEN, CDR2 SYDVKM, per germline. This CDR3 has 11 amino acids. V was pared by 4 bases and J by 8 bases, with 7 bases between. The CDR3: CASSWGGTQYF. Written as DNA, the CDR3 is TGTGCCAGCAGTTGGGGTGGTACGCAGTATTTT.

DNA of the CDR3: TGCGCCAGCAGTGAGCCCGGACAGGGGGTACCTAGTCCCGAGCAGTACTTC. Its protein is CASSEPGQGVPSPEQYF. This chain connects TRBV10-2 to TRBJ2-7, with 10 bases that match TRBD1. The CDR3 length is 17 residues. V dropped 2 bases and J dropped 6; count of bases not matched to a gene: 13. Germline loops: CDR1 WSHSY, CDR2 SAAADI.

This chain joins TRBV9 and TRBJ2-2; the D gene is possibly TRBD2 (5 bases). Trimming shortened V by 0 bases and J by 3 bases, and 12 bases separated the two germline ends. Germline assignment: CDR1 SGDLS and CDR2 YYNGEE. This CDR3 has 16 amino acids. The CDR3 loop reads CASSVEDGMYTGELFF. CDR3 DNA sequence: TGTGCCAGCAGCGTAGAGGACGGGATGTACACCGGGGAGCTGTTTTTT.